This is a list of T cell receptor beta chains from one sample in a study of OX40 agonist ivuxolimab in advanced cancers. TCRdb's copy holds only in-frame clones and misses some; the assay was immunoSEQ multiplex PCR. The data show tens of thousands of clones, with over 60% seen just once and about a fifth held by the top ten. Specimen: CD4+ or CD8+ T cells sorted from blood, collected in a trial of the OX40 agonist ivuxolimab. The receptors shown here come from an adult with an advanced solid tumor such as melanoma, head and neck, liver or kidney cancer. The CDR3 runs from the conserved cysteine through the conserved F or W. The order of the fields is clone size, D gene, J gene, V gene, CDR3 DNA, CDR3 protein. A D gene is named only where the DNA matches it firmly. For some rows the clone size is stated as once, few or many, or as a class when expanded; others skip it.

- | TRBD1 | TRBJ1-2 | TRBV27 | TGTGCCAGCAGGCCCGGGACAGGGTATACTAACTATGGCTACACCTTC | CASRPGTGYTNYGYTF
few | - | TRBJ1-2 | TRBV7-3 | TGTGCCAGCAGCTCAAGGGGGGATGGCAGGGCCCCCAGGGACTATGGCTACACCTTC | CASSSRGDGRAPRDYGYTF
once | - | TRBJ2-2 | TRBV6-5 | TGTGCCAGCAGTTCCACCGGGCCCATAACCGGGGAGCTGTTTTTT | CASSSTGPITGELFF
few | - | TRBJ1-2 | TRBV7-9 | TGTGCCAGCAGCCAGCCCCCACAGAATGGCTACACCTTC | CASSQPPQNGYTF
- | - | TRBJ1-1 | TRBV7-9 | TGTGCCAGCAGCGAGGGCCGAATGAACACTGAAGCTTTCTTT | CASSEGRMNTEAFF
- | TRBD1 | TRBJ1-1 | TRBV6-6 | TGTGCCAGCAGTCCCTGGGACAGGGGAGGGAGCACTGAAGCTTTCTTT | CASSPWDRGGSTEAFF
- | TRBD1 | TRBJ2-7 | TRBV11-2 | TGTGCCAGCAGCTCCATCGACAGGGGACTGCGCGGGGAGCAGTACTTC | CASSSIDRGLRGEQYF
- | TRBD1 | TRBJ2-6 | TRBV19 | TGTGCCAGTAGTTATAACAGGGGGCGAACTGGGGCCAACGTCCTGACTTTC | CASSYNRGRTGANVLTF
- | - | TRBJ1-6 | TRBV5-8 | TGTGCCAGCAGCTACCGGACGAGCAATTCACCCCTCCACTTT | CASSYRTSNSPLHF
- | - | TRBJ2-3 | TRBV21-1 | TGTGCCAGCCGGTATCCGGGAAGTACTCACACAGATACGCAGTATTTT | CASRYPGSTHTDTQYF
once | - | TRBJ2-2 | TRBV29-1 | TGCAGCGTAATAACAGGGCGCACCGGGGAGCTGTTTTTT | CSVITGRTGELFF
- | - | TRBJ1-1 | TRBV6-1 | TGTGCCAGCAGTTTAAAGACAGAGAACACTGAAGCTTTCTTT | CASSLKTENTEAFF
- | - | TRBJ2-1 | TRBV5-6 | TGTGCCAGCAGCTTGCGCCGGGGCGGTGAGCAGTTCTTC | CASSLRRGGEQFF
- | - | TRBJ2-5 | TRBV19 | TGTGCCAGTAGTATTCTGGCAGCGAAGAAGGGAGAGACCCAGTACTTC | CASSILAAKKGETQYF
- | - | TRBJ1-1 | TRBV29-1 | TGCAGCGTTTTTCAAGGACACACTGAAGCTTTCTTT | CSVFQGHTEAFF
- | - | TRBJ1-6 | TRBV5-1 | TGCGCCAGCAGCTTGGCGGGGAGGTCACCCCTCCACTTT | CASSLAGRSPLHF
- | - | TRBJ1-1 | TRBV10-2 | TGCGCCAGCAGCTATGGGGGGGAGACTGAAGCTTTCTTT | CASSYGGETEAFF
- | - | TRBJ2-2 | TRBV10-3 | TGTGCCATCAGTGAATCCGGGGATCAAGGGGAGCTGTTTTTT | CAISESGDQGELFF
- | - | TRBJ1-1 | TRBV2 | TGTGCCAGCAGTGGGTCTTCAGGGTGGGACACTGAAGCTTTCTTT | CASSGSSGWDTEAFF
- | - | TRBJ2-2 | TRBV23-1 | TGCGCCAGCAGTCTTAGCACCGGGGAGCTGTTTTTT | CASSLSTGELFF
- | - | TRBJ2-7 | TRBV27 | TGTGCCAGCAGTTATAAGGGGGGATACGAGCAGTACTTC | CASSYKGGYEQYF
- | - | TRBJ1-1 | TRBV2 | TGTGCCAGCAGTGAGTGGGCGAACACTGAAGCTTTCTTT | CASSEWANTEAFF
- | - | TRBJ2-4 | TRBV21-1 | TGTGCCAGCAGCAAGGGCAGTATAGCCAAAAACATTCAGTACTTC | CASSKGSIAKNIQYF